The TCR beta chain under discussion was sequenced for a study of shared clonotypes between healthy human individuals. The study, taken as a whole, reports: The donor pool, a small one, limited the genetic and exposure-history diversity represented.

As concerns this clone: Its target is not known.

Libraries were prepared by immunoSEQ multiplex PCR; TCRdb keeps only in-frame clonotypes and omits some of them. The sample consists of 1,100,000 or so clones, approximately 78% of them appearing once. J was trimmed by 10 bases and V by 4 bases; bases with no gene match: 9. From germline, CDR1 is MDHEN and CDR2 SYDVKM. CDR3 length: 14 residues. The sequenced sample was memory CD4+ T cells from PBMCs. Sample subset: CD45RA-negative fraction. V and J are TRBV28 and TRBJ1-1; TRBD1 matches 10 bases. The receptor's source is a man between 18 and 29 years old in good health. Some clones in this sample may be carry-over from other donors' samples. CDR3 DNA sequence: TGTGCCAGCAGTTCCTTCCCGGGACAGGGGTTAGCTTTCTTT. Residues: CASSSFPGQGLAFF. The full variable domain, in which reference TRBV28 and TRBJ1-1 provide the parts outside the CDR3, is DVKVTQSSRYLVKRTGEKVFLECVQDMDHENMFWYRQDPGLGLRLIYFSYDVKMKEKGDIPEGYSVSREKKERFSLILESASTNQTSMYLCASSSFPGQGLAFFGQGTRLTVV.